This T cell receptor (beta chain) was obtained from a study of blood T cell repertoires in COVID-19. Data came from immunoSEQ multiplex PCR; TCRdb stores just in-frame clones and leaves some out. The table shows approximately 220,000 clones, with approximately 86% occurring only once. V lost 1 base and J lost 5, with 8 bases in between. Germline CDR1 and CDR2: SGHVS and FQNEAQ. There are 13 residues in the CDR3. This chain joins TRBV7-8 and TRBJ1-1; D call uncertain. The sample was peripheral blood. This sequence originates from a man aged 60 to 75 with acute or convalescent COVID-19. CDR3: CASSLGGQTEAFF. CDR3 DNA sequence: TGTGCCAGCAGCTTAGGTGGTCAGACTGAAGCTTTCTTT.